The table lists the clone carrying this TCR beta chain with many counts. What it binds is unknown. These data are taken from a study of T-cell memory formation after mild COVID-19. Germline-derived CDR1 and CDR2 are SQVTM and ANQGSEA. The CDR3 loop spans 13 amino acids. The ends lost 8 bases at V and 5 bases at J; junction bases unmatched: 6. A 5'RACE reaction primed in the constant segment made cDNA libraries of TCR alpha and TCR beta, and these carried sample barcodes and UMIs. TCRdb fed the 5' RACE reads into MiXCR, producing one record per CDR3 protein. The profile shows some 130,000 distinct CDR3 sequences, 5% to 6.5% of them singletons. The study, taken as a whole, reports: CD4/CD8 balance held among clones contracting day 15 to 85, and later expanders leaned CD4+. Clones which contracted sat mainly in CM and EM if CD4+, and in EMRA if CD8+. There were some responding clones in pre-infection memory, which suggested that cross-reactive memory had joined.

Sequencing input: PBMCs or a T cell subset sorted from them (not recorded which). J is TRBJ2-7 and V is TRBV29-1, with 13 bases aligning to TRBD2. The TCR originated in an adult woman who had mild COVID-19 (a few samples of this study predate the infection). Cell type and time point are not known. CDR3 sequence (DNA): TGCAGCACCCGACTAGCGGGAGGCAACGAGCAGTACTTC. This gives the protein CSTRLAGGNEQYF.